This TCR beta chain was recorded in a study of shared clonotypes between healthy human individuals. CD4+ cells yielded CD45RA+ naive and CD45RA-negative memory subsets. Clones were read by immunoSEQ multiplex PCR, and TCRdb kept only the in-frame ones, dropping some. The sample holds around 1.6 million clones, 98% seen once. After removal of 6 bases from V and 4 bases from J, the junction contained 4 bases not matched to a gene. There are 13 residues in the CDR3. Germline CDR1 reads SNHLY; CDR2 reads FYNNEI. Worth noting for this clone: Other DNA sequences in the same sample also yield this CDR3.

The chain carries TRBV2 and TRBJ2-5, with 8 bases lining up with TRBD1. The sequence came from a man aged 25 to 45 in good health. The sample was naive CD4+ T cells sorted from blood. Indicated subset: CD45RA+ positively selected. The CDR3 spells CASSDRGGETQYF. Written as DNA, the CDR3 is TGTGCCAGCAGCGACAGGGGCGGAGAGACCCAGTACTTC.